These 22 T cell receptor beta chains originate from one sample sequenced in a study of T-cell memory formation after mild COVID-19. TCRdb re-derived calls from the 5' RACE reads in MiXCR, one entry per CDR3 protein. Among about 410,000 distinct CDR3 sequences, 20% to 30% were seen once, and the ten largest hold about 12%. The material sequenced was PBMCs or a T cell subset sorted from them (not recorded which). The receptors originated from an adult woman who had mild COVID-19 (a few samples of this study predate the infection). Cell type and time point are not known.

Only a few counts were recorded for this clonotype. The V and J genes are TRBV6-1 and TRBJ1-2; 9 nucleotides agree with TRBD1. The V segment lost 3 bases and the J segment 6 bases; nucleotides outside the gene matches: 8. The CDR3 has 15 residues. Germline V gene data show CDR1 as MNHNS and CDR2 as SASEGT. The CDR3 sequence is CASSDGGTGTDGYTF. DNA for the CDR3: TGTGCCAGCAGTGACGGCGGGACAGGGACGGATGGCTACACCTTC.

The DNA of the CDR3 is TGTGCCAGCAGCTCCCTGGAGGAGACTAGCACAGATACGCAGTATTTT. Protein sequence: CASSSLEETSTDTQYF. The rearrangement joins TRBV7-6 to TRBJ2-3; possibly TRBD2 for D (5 bases). Trimming stripped 4 bases from V and 0 bases from J, with 14 bases between. Germline CDR1 is SGHVS and CDR2 is FNYEAQ. The CDR3 runs 16 residues. Variable domain in full (rest from reference TRBV7-6 and TRBJ2-3): GAGVSQSPRYKVTKRGQDVALRCDPISGHVSLYWYRQALGQGPEFLTYFNYEAQQDKSGLPNDRFSAERPEGSISTLTIQRTEQRDSAMYRCASSSLEETSTDTQYFGPGTRLTVL.

V is TRBV10-3 and J is TRBJ2-7, with 11 bases matching TRBD1. CDR3 length: 15 amino acids. Germline trimming cut 0 bases from V and 7 bases from J; bases unmatched to any gene: 5. Germline assignment: CDR1 ENHRY and CDR2 SYGVKD. The chain's CDR3 is CAISESGQGAREQYV. The CDR3, as DNA: TGTGCCATCAGTGAGTCTGGACAGGGGGCGAGGGAGCAGTACGTC.

The rearrangement links TRBV5-6 to TRBJ2-5; weak D call: TRBD1 (6 bases). Deletions cut 1 base from V and 2 bases from J, with 12 bases between. This CDR3 has 15 amino acids. CDR1 is SGHDT and CDR2 is YYEEEE in the germline V gene. This chain's CDR3 is CASSLFGQTQETQYF. DNA for the CDR3: TGTGCCAGCAGCTTGTTTGGACAGACACAAGAGACCCAGTACTTC.

The rearrangement links TRBV30 to TRBJ1-1; D is unclear. Trimming removed 0 bases at V and 7 bases at J, with 6 bases between. CDR3 length: 11 amino acids. In germline, CDR1 is GTSNPN, CDR2 SVGIG (reference sequence). The CDR3 nucleotides read TGTGCCTGGAGTGTGAGGTTTGAAGCTTTCTTT. Translation gives CAWSVRFEAFF.

This clonotype was observed a few times. V is TRBV6-5 and J is TRBJ2-3; TRBD2 agrees at 12 bases. V trimming: 5 bases; J trimming: 4 bases; junction bases outside the gene matches: 7. Germline CDR1 MNHEY, CDR2 SVGAGI. The CDR3 length is 16 residues. For the CDR3, the DNA is TGTGCCAGCAGTCAGCTAGCGGGAGGGCTGGCAGATACGCAGTATTTT. It is translated as CASSQLAGGLADTQYF.

This chain connects TRBV30 to TRBJ2-7; D is possibly TRBD1 or TRBD2 (6 bases each). The length of the CDR3 is 15 residues. V lost 1 base and J 1 base, leaving 14 bases between the germline ends. Germline V gene data show CDR1 as GTSNPN and CDR2 as SVGIG (reference sequence). As DNA, the CDR3 is TGTGCCTGGAGTGATCTGGGGGGCCCTTCCTACGAGCAGTACTTC. Translation gives CAWSDLGGPSYEQYF.

This chain's CDR3 is CATSDPGLAGGGLQFF. As DNA, the CDR3 is TGTGCCACCAGTGACCCGGGACTAGCGGGAGGCGGCTTGCAGTTCTTC. V and J are TRBV24-1 and TRBJ2-1; 15 positions agree with TRBD2. Germline CDR1 is KGHDR and CDR2 is SFDVKD. The V and J ends lost 4 bases and 12 bases, in that order; junction bases with no gene match: 9. The CDR3 has 16 amino acids.

The rearrangement uses TRBV20-1 and TRBJ2-7; D might be TRBD2 (6 bases). Trimming left V 1 base short and J 5 bases short, with 12 bases between. Germline values: CDR1 DFQATT, CDR2 SNEGSKA (reference sequence). The CDR3 sequence is 13 residues long. The CDR3 region has the DNA TGCAGTGCTAGAGCTCCCGGGGGAGACGAGCAGTACTTC. It translates to CSARAPGGDEQYF.

The chain employs TRBV6-2 or TRBV6-3 and TRBJ2-1; no clear D gene. Germline V gives CDR1 MNHEY, CDR2 SVGEGT. The V and J ends lost 2 bases and 9 bases respectively, with 11 bases between them. The CDR3 totals 13 residues. As DNA, the CDR3 is TGTGCCAGCAGTTACGCCCTAGATCCTGAGCAGTTCTTC. Encoded protein: CASSYALDPEQFF.

The rearrangement uses TRBV5-1 and TRBJ1-3; 8 bases map to TRBD1. Trimming cost V 2 bases and J 3 bases; bases outside gene matches: 7. CDR3 length: 16 residues. Per germline, CDR1 SGHRS and CDR2 YFSETQ. The CDR3 protein is CASSLTTGDFGNTIYF. The CDR3 DNA reads as TGCGCCAGCAGCTTAACGACAGGGGACTTTGGAAACACCATATATTTT.

V gene TRBV9 combines with J gene TRBJ2-2; 7 nucleotides align to TRBD1. In germline, CDR1 is SGDLS, CDR2 YYNGEE. The CDR3 consists of 16 residues. The trim removed 3 bases at V and 5 bases at J, leaving 10 bases unmatched. CDR3: CASSAGGSLLTGELFF. Here the CDR3 DNA reads TGTGCCAGCAGCGCAGGGGGTTCTTTACTAACCGGGGAGCTGTTTTTT.

The chain has TRBV7-9 and TRBJ2-1; 11 bases align to TRBD2. J gave up 6 bases and V 1 base, and 11 bases lay outside the gene matches. This CDR3 spans 18 amino acids. Germline V gives CDR1 SEHNR, CDR2 FQNEAQ (reference sequence). The DNA for the CDR3 is TGTGCCAGCAGCTTAGGCCCCTCTAGCGGGAGGAGAGGCAATGAGCAGTTCTTC. Amino acids: CASSLGPSSGRRGNEQFF.

The V call is TRBV5-1, the J call TRBJ2-7, with 10 bases that match TRBD1. Germline CDR1 reads SGHRS; CDR2 reads YFSETQ. This CDR3 is built from 16 residues. Germline trimming cut 0 bases from V and 2 bases from J; bases unmatched to any gene: 5. The CDR3 sequence: CASSLGQGASPYEQYF. The CDR3, as DNA: TGCGCCAGCAGCTTGGGACAGGGGGCGTCCCCCTACGAGCAGTACTTC.

This clonotype was counted a few times. The chain combines TRBV7-2 with TRBJ2-1, with TRBD2 matching 8 bases. The CDR3 extends over 16 amino acids. Germline CDR1 reads SGHTA; CDR2 reads FQGNSA. Unmatched junction bases numbered 8, after V lost 1 base and J lost 6 bases. The CDR3 DNA follows: TGTGCCAGCAGCTTAGTTTTCGGGGGGGCTGGCAATGAGCAGTTCTTC. Its protein product is CASSLVFGGAGNEQFF.

The sample holds a few counts of this clonotype. The V and J genes are TRBV3-1 and TRBJ2-1; 10 nucleotides agree with TRBD1. The CDR3 has 15 amino acids. Germline CDR1 LGHDT, CDR2 YNNKEL (reference sequence). V lost 3 bases, J lost 6 bases, and 5 bases stayed unmatched. CDR3 nucleotides: TGTGCCAGCAGCCAGGACAGGGGGATTATCAATGAGCAGTTCTTC. Translation: CASSQDRGIINEQFF.

This clonotype was counted a few times. V usage is TRBV2 and J usage is TRBJ2-1; 9 bases are a match to TRBD2. This CDR3 region has 17 residues. Trimming removed 4 bases from V and 3 bases from J; junction bases left unmatched: 10. Germline-derived CDR1 and CDR2 are SNHLY and FYNNEI. CDR3 sequence: CASSGRTSARGYNEQFF. The CDR3 DNA sequence: TGTGCCAGCAGTGGGAGGACTAGCGCGAGGGGCTACAATGAGCAGTTCTTC.

In its sample, this clonotype was seen once. This rearrangement joins TRBV5-1 to TRBJ2-7; 9 bases are a match to TRBD2. The CDR3 length is 16 residues. The junction had 4 bases not matched to a gene; V was cut back by 0 bases and J by 0 bases. Germline V gene data show CDR1 as SGHRS and CDR2 as YFSETQ. CDR3 sequence reads: CASSLGGGGDSYEQYF. The CDR3 DNA follows: TGCGCCAGCAGCTTGGGCGGCGGGGGGGACTCCTACGAGCAGTACTTC.

The CDR3: CASSQLAGGVGSEQFF. For the CDR3, the DNA is TGTGCCAGTAGTCAACTAGCGGGAGGGGTTGGTTCTGAGCAGTTCTTC. The gene calls are TRBV19 and TRBJ2-1, with 13 positions matching TRBD2. After removal of 5 bases from V and 9 bases from J, the junction contained 10 bases not matched to a gene. The CDR3 consists of 16 residues. In germline, CDR1 is LNHDA, CDR2 SQIVND (reference sequence).

The table lists this clonotype with a count of one. The chain carries TRBV7-9 and TRBJ1-5; unclear D gene. Trimming left V 1 base short and J 5 bases short, with 15 bases between. Germline assignment: CDR1 SEHNR and CDR2 FQNEAQ (reference sequence). The length of the CDR3 is 16 residues. In DNA form, the CDR3 reads TGTGCCAGCAGCTTAGAGGGCTCGGCTGTCTATCAGCCCCAGCATTTT. Its protein is CASSLEGSAVYQPQHF.

This chain connects TRBV24-1 to TRBJ1-5; D is possibly TRBD1 (6 bases). V was pared by 1 base and J by 0 bases, with 12 bases between. This CDR3 has 17 residues. Germline loops: CDR1 KGHDR, CDR2 SFDVKD. CDR3 sequence reads: CATSDFPRGNSNQPQHF. CDR3 DNA: TGTGCCACCAGTGATTTCCCAAGGGGGAATAGCAATCAGCCCCAGCATTTT.

This clonotype has only a few counts. The chain recombines TRBV24-1 with TRBJ2-3; D unclear. With 5 bases removed from V and 2 bases from J, the gap between germline ends came to 13 bases. The CDR3 extends over 15 amino acids. Per the germline V gene, CDR1 is KGHDR and CDR2 is SFDVKD. CDR3 in amino acids: CATSGGFTPTDTQYF. The CDR3 DNA sequence: TGTGCCACCAGTGGTGGGTTTACACCCACAGATACGCAGTATTTT.